The present entry profiles one TCR beta chain with its context. Its target is unknown. Within the sample, other DNA sequences also encode this same CDR3. This sample is drawn from a study of T cell responses to AZD1222 COVID-19 vaccine. Study-level results: Baseline seropositives among AZD1222 recipients totaled only six or seven. Compared with day 0, the breadth and depth of the Spike-specific TCR repertoire rose significantly after two doses of AZD1222. White British ancestry dominated among donors, who included more females, and clonal diversity was possibly underestimated. Regions 160-218 and 743-854 dominated among vaccine-associated CD4 TCRs spanning spike.

This CDR3 region has 13 residues. The V end was cut by 3 bases, the J end by 4 bases, with 9 bases between. Germline V gene sequence: CDR1 LGHDT, CDR2 YNNKEL (reference sequence). The protocol was immunoSEQ multiplex PCR, while the TCRdb copy is restricted to in-frame clones and leaves out a portion. The profile shows approximately 150,000 clones, about 90% of them singletons. This chain links TRBV3-1 (or the pseudogene TRBV3-2) with TRBJ1-1; unclear D gene. The source material was peripheral blood, sampled 28 days after the second dose of the MenACWY control vaccine. This clonotype was sampled from an adult who received the MenACWY meningococcal vaccine as a control. The CDR3 protein is CASSQGGSTEAFF. In DNA form, the CDR3 reads TGTGCCAGCAGCCAGGGCGGGAGCACTGAAGCTTTCTTT.